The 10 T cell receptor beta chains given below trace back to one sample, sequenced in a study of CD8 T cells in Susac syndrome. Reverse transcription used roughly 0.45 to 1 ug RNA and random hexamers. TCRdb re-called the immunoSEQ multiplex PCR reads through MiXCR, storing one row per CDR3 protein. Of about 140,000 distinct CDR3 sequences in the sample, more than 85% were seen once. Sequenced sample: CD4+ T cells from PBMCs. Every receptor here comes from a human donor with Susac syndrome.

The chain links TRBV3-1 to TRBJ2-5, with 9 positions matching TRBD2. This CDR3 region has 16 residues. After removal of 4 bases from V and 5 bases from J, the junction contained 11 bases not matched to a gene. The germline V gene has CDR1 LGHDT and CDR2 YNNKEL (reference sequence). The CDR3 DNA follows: TGTGCCAGCAGCCCTACTGCGGGAGGGCCGCGGGAGACCCAGTACTTC. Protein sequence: CASSPTAGGPRETQYF.

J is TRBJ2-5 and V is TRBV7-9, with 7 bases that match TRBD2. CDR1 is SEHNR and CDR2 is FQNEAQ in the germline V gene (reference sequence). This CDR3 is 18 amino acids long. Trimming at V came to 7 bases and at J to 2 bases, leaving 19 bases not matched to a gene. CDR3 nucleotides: TGTGCCAGCAACCCTTTATGGACGGTGGCGGGAGAACAAGAGACCCAGTACTTC. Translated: CASNPLWTVAGEQETQYF.

The CDR3 DNA sequence: TGTGCCAGCAGCATCAGGTCCGTAAATGAGCAGTTCTTC. This codes for CASSIRSVNEQFF. The rearrangement uses TRBV7-9 and TRBJ2-1; no firm D call. The CDR3 consists of 13 residues. Germline V gene sequence: CDR1 SEHNR, CDR2 FQNEAQ (reference sequence). Trimming removed 5 bases at V and 7 bases at J, with 12 bases between.

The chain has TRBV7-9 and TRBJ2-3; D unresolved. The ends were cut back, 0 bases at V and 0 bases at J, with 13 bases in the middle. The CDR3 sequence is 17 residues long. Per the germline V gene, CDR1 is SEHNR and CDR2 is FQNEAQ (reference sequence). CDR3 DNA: TGTGCCAGCAGCTTAGCGTCGCGGTCTAGGAGCACAGATACGCAGTATTTT. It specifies CASSLASRSRSTDTQYF.

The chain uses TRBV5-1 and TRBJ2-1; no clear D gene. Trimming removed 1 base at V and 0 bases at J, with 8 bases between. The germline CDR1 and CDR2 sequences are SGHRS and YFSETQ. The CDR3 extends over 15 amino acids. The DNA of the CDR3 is TGCGCCAGCAGCTTGAACACTGACTCCTACAATGAGCAGTTCTTC. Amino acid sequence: CASSLNTDSYNEQFF.

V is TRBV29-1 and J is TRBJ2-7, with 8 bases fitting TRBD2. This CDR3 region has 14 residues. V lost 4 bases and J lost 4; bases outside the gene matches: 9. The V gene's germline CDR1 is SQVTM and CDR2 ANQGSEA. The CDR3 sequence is CSVVSGLAVYEQYF. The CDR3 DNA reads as TGCAGCGTTGTATCCGGACTAGCCGTATACGAGCAGTACTTC.

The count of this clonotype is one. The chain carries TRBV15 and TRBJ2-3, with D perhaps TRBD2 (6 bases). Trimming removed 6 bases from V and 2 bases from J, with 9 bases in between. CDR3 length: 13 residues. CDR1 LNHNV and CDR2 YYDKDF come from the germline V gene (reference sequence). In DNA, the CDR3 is TGTGCCACCAGGGCGGGAATCACAGATACGCAGTATTTT. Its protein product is CATRAGITDTQYF.

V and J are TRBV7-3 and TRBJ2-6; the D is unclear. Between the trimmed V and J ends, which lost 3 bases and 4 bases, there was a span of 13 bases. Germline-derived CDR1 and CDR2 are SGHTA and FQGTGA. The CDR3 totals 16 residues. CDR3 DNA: TGTGCCAGCAGCTTGGGTTCCCAGCAAGGGGCCAACGTCCTGACTTTC. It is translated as CASSLGSQQGANVLTF.

CDR3 sequence (DNA): TGTGCCAGCAGCCTCGTCATCGGTCAGCCCCAGCATTTT. This encodes CASSLVIGQPQHF. The V call is TRBV27, the J call TRBJ1-5; D gene unclear. V lost 6 bases to trimming and J lost 6 bases, with 12 bases between them. Germline lookup yields CDR1 MNHEY and CDR2 SMNVEV (reference sequence). The CDR3 loop spans 13 amino acids.

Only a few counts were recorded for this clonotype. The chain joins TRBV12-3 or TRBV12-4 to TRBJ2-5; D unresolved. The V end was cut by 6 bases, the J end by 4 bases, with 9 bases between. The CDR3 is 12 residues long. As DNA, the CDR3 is TGTGCCAGCAGCTCTGGTGGAGAGACCCAGTACTTC. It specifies CASSSGGETQYF.